Listed here is a single TCR beta chain. Its matching antigen is unknown. This specimen comes from a study of shared clonotypes between healthy human individuals. The study's findings and limits: Researchers found naive subsets generally carried larger estimated richness than memory subsets. Large sequencing depth failed to make sorted-subset sequencing complete, rarefaction showed. In this cohort, only blood was sampled, and tissue repertoires likely differ.

Germline values: CDR1 LNHDA, CDR2 SQIVND (reference sequence). With 6 bases clipped from V and 6 bases from J, the junction kept 6 bases outside the gene matches. The CDR3 has 15 residues. Terminally differentiated effector memory CD45RA+ cells were excluded by CCR7 positive selection of CD45RO-negative cells. The donors were adults (healthy and HIV-negative) with no recent acute infections or vaccinations. Assay: immunoSEQ multiplex PCR; the TCRdb copy retains only in-frame clones and omits some. The sample has hundreds of thousands of clones; about 95% are singletons. The V call is TRBV19, the J call TRBJ2-3; the match to TRBD2 covers 13 bases. The source is a woman aged 30 to 39 in good health. Sequenced: naive CD8+ T cells sorted from blood. This CDR3 is CASSGLAGVRDTQYF. The CDR3 coding sequence is TGTGCCAGTAGCGGACTAGCGGGGGTCAGGGATACGCAGTATTTT.